Listed below are T cell receptor beta chains from one sample, sequenced in a study of human T cells and chemical hapten exposure. MiXCR, applied by TCRdb to the RACE reads, yields one record per CDR3 protein. The table includes tens of thousands of distinct CDR3 sequences, roughly a tenth detected once. The sequencing used whole blood, collected in connection with sensitization to the hapten diphenylcyclopropenone (DPC). These receptors originate from a young man with alopecia areata. Some clones in this sample may be carry-over from other donors' samples. CDR3s include the opening cysteine and the closing phenylalanine or tryptophan. D genes are given only for firm matches. Where a row states a size, it is once, few, many or the class of an expanded clone; other rows omit it.

>.|TRBV7-2|many|TRBJ1-2
TGTGCCAGCAGCCCATCGACAGGCGGTTATGGCTACACCTTC
CASSPSTGGYGYTF
>TRBD1|TRBV5-1|many|TRBJ1-6
TGCGCCAGCAGCACACAGACAGGGGGCCCGGGGGCCCTCCACTTT
CASSTQTGGPGALHF
>.|TRBV6-5|many|TRBJ2-1
TGTGCCAGCAGTTACTCAGTGGGCGAAGAGCAGTTCTTC
CASSYSVGEEQFF
>.|TRBV27|.|TRBJ2-2
TGTGCCAGCAGCGGCGGGGTGAACACCGGGGAGCTGTTTTTT
CASSGGVNTGELFF
>.|TRBV7-9|many|TRBJ2-3
TGTGCCAGCAGCTTAAAGAAAGGATCTCTTTTTAGCACAGATACGCAGTATTTT
CASSLKKGSLFSTDTQYF
>.|TRBV21-1|few|TRBJ1-5
TGTGCCAGCAGCACACGGCGGGGCGCGAATTGCAATCAGCCCCAGCATTTT
CASSTRRGANCNQPQHF
>TRBD1|TRBV18|many|TRBJ1-1
TGTGCCAGCTCAACGACAGGGGTTTCTGAAGCTTTCTTT
CASSTTGVSEAFF
>.|TRBV3-1|.|TRBJ1-1
TGTGCCAGCAGCCAAGGAAACAGGGTGGCTGAAGCTTTCTTT
CASSQGNRVAEAFF
>TRBD1|TRBV6-6|few|TRBJ1-1
TGTGCCAGCAGCCACAGGGGCGCTAACACTGAAGCTTTCTTT
CASSHRGANTEAFF
>TRBD1|TRBV2|few|TRBJ1-5
TGTGCCAGCAGCGATCCCATAGACAGGGCAGGCAATCAGCCCCAGCATTTT
CASSDPIDRAGNQPQHF
>.|TRBV14|.|TRBJ2-3
TGTGCCAGCAGCCAATCGTGGAATACGCAGTATTTT
CASSQSWNTQYF
>.|TRBV5-5|few|TRBJ2-7
TGTGCCAGCAGCTTGGGATCAGGGCCGTCCTTGCGGGAGCAGTACTTC
CASSLGSGPSLREQYF
>.|TRBV2|many|TRBJ1-1
TGTGCCAGCAGTGAGACCCGAGTGAACACTGAAGCTTTCTTT
CASSETRVNTEAFF
>.|TRBV12-3/TRBV12-4|.|TRBJ1-3
TGTGCCAGCAGCCCCGCTGGAAACACCATATATTTT
CASSPAGNTIYF
>TRBD1|TRBV7-9|few|TRBJ1-1
TGTGCCAGCAGCTTAGGCGGCAGGGGGCGAGTCACTGAAGCTTTCTTT
CASSLGGRGRVTEAFF
>TRBD1|TRBV7-2|many|TRBJ1-2
TGTGCCAGCAGCCTAGCCCTTGGACAGGGGAACTATGGCTACACCTTC
CASSLALGQGNYGYTF
>.|TRBV6-2/TRBV6-3|few|TRBJ2-5
TGTGCCAGCAGTCCACTAGGGGCGTACCAAGAGACCCAGTACTTC
CASSPLGAYQETQYF
>.|TRBV20-1|.|TRBJ2-1
TGCAGTGCAAACCTGGGAGGCTCCGACAGTTACAATGAGCAGTTCTTC
CSANLGGSDSYNEQFF
>TRBD2|TRBV18|few|TRBJ2-5
TGTGCCAGCTCAGGGACTAGCGGCGAGACCCAGTACTTC
CASSGTSGETQYF
>.|TRBV7-9|.|TRBJ2-3
TGTGCCAGCAGCAAAGAAGAGAATACGCAGTATTTT
CASSKEENTQYF
>TRBD1|TRBV29-1|many|TRBJ2-3
TGCAGCGTCGGACAGGGGGCACGCACAGATACGCAGTATTTT
CSVGQGARTDTQYF
>.|TRBV5-5|few|TRBJ1-6
TGTGCCAGCAGCACCGGGACGGAGAAAGATAATTCACCCCTCCACTTT
CASSTGTEKDNSPLHF
>.|TRBV6-1|.|TRBJ2-3
TGTGCCAGCAGTGCCAGCACAGATACGCAGTATTTT
CASSASTDTQYF
>.|TRBV5-8|many|TRBJ2-2
TGTGCCAGCAGCTTGGCAGGGAAGGACCCCGGGGAGCTGTTTTTT
CASSLAGKDPGELFF
>.|TRBV20-1|many|TRBJ1-5
TGCAGTGCTAGACTACGGGGGCCAAATCAGCCCCAGCATTTT
CSARLRGPNQPQHF
>.|TRBV11-2|.|TRBJ2-2
TGTGCCAGCAGCTTAGTTTCGGGGACCGGGGAGCTGTTTTTT
CASSLVSGTGELFF
>TRBD1|TRBV5-6|.|TRBJ1-5
TGTGCCAGCAGCTTGGCCGAACAGGGGAGGAATCAGCCCCAGCATTTT
CASSLAEQGRNQPQHF
>.|TRBV7-2|.|TRBJ2-7
TGTGCCAGCAGCACTCCGACAGAATACGAGCAGTACTTC
CASSTPTEYEQYF
>.|TRBV6-2/TRBV6-3|many|TRBJ1-1
TGTGCCAGCACCCCGGTTATCCGCGGCACTGAAGCTTTCTTT
CASTPVIRGTEAFF
>TRBD2|TRBV29-1|.|TRBJ2-1
TGCAGCGTGTGGGGGGGTAATGAGCAGTTCTTC
CSVWGGNEQFF
>.|TRBV13|many|TRBJ2-3
TGTGCCAGCAGCCCGCTACGACTAGATACGCAGTATTTT
CASSPLRLDTQYF
>TRBD2|TRBV11-3|many|TRBJ2-1
TGTGCCAGCAGCCCTTGGACTAGCGGGACCTCTTCCTACAATGAGCAGTTCTTC
CASSPWTSGTSSYNEQFF
>.|TRBV11-3|few|TRBJ2-4
TGTGCCAGCAGCTCACCCACGACCAAAAACATTCAGTACTTC
CASSSPTTKNIQYF
>.|TRBV9|few|TRBJ1-2
TGTGCCAGCAGCACTACAGGGAACTATGGCTACACCTTC
CASSTTGNYGYTF
>TRBD2|TRBV6-2/TRBV6-3|.|TRBJ2-1
TGTGCCAGCATAAGACTAGCGGGAGGGGGGGAGCAGTTCTTC
CASIRLAGGGEQFF
>.|TRBV12-3/TRBV12-4|.|TRBJ1-1
TGTGCCAGCTCCCCCGCAGGGATCACTGAAGCTTTCTTT
CASSPAGITEAFF
>.|TRBV5-4|few|TRBJ1-2
TGTGCCAGCAGCTTGTCATGGGCCCTGGATGGCTACACCTTC
CASSLSWALDGYTF
>.|TRBV10-3|many|TRBJ1-6
TGTGCCATCAGTGAGTCGGTGGGTTCCTCACCCCTCCACTTT
CAISESVGSSPLHF
>.|TRBV2|few|TRBJ2-1
TGTGCCAGCAGTGTCTGGCAGAAAAGCTCCTACAATGAGCAGTTCTTC
CASSVWQKSSYNEQFF